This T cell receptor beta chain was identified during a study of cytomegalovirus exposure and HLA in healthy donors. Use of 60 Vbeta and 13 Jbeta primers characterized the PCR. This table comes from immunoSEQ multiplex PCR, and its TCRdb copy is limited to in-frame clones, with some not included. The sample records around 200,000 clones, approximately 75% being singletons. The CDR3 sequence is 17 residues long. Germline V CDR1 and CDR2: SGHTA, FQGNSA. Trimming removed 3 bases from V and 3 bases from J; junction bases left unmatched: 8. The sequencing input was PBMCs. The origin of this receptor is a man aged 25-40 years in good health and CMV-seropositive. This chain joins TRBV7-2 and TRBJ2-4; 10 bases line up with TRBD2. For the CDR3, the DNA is TGTGCCAGCAGCTTGGACCCAGCGGGGGGGGACAAAAACATTCAGTACTTC. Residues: CASSLDPAGGDKNIQYF. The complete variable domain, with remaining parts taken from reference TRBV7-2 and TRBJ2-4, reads GAGVSQSPSNKVTEKGKDVELRCDPISGHTALYWYRQSLGQGLEFLIYFQGNSAPDKSGLPSDRFSAERTGGSVSTLTIQRTQQEDSAVYLCASSLDPAGGDKNIQYFGAGTRLSVL.